This entry lists 12 T cell receptor beta chains sequenced from one sample in a study of OX40 agonist ivuxolimab in advanced cancers. Method: immunoSEQ multiplex PCR; TCRdb's copy keeps in-frame clones and lacks some. The data show 20,000 to 30,000 clones, with 70% to 90% seen just once and roughly a fifth held by the top ten. The specimen comprised CD4+ or CD8+ T cells sorted from blood, sampled in a trial of the OX40 agonist ivuxolimab. All receptors derive from an adult with an advanced solid tumor such as melanoma, head and neck, liver or kidney cancer.

The rearrangement joins TRBV4-3 to TRBJ2-3; no definite D call. The germline V gene encodes CDR1 LGHNA and CDR2 YSLEER. V lost 4 bases to trimming and J lost 0 bases, with 11 bases between them. This CDR3 comprises 15 residues. CDR3 in amino acids: CASSPTATSTDTQYF. The CDR3 DNA reads TGCGCCAGCAGCCCGACGGCTACCAGCACAGATACGCAGTATTTT.

The table lists this clone with a few counts. This sequence joins TRBV2 and TRBJ2-5; the D gene is possibly TRBD1 (6 bases). V dropped 4 bases and J dropped 5 bases, with 8 bases sitting between them. This CDR3 is 12 amino acids long. Germline CDR1 and CDR2: SNHLY and FYNNEI. The CDR3 region is CASSGQGETQYF. In nucleotides, the CDR3 is TGTGCCAGCAGTGGGCAGGGGGAGACCCAGTACTTC.

The chain is built from TRBV28 and TRBJ2-5, with D possibly being TRBD1 (5 bases). Trimming removed 1 base at V and 2 bases at J, with 14 bases between. The CDR3 totals 16 residues. CDR1 and CDR2 from the germline V gene are MDHEN and SYDVKM. CDR3: CASSLFQGKLQETQYF. In DNA form, the CDR3 reads TGTGCCAGCAGTTTATTTCAGGGAAAGCTTCAAGAGACCCAGTACTTC.

The V and J genes are TRBV27 and TRBJ2-2; D is perhaps TRBD1 (6 bases). The CDR3 sequence is 16 residues long. V was cut by 7 bases and J by 2 bases, with 17 bases left in between. Germline V gene sequence: CDR1 MNHEY, CDR2 SMNVEV (reference sequence). The DNA of the CDR3 is TGTGCCAGCAAACCTACAGGGCCCCCCAACACCGGGGAGCTGTTTTTT. Translated: CASKPTGPPNTGELFF.

V usage is TRBV7-9 and J usage is TRBJ1-6; D call uncertain. The CDR3 has 15 amino acids. Trimming stripped 2 bases from V and 4 bases from J, with 9 bases between. Per the germline V gene, CDR1 is SEHNR and CDR2 is FQNEAQ (reference sequence). The DNA for the CDR3 is TGTGCCAGCAGCTTAAACGGTGATTATAATTCACCCCTCCACTTT. Amino acids: CASSLNGDYNSPLHF.

The chain employs TRBV18 and TRBJ1-2, with 7 bases matching TRBD1. V trimming: 0 bases; J trimming: 5 bases; junction bases outside the gene matches: 3. There are 14 residues in the CDR3. Germline V lookup: CDR1 KGHSH, CDR2 LQKENI. This CDR3 is CASSPPQGRYGYTF. The CDR3 DNA reads as TGTGCCAGCTCACCACCACAGGGGAGGTATGGCTACACCTTC.

V is TRBV19 and J is TRBJ1-2; a possible D gene is TRBD1 (5 bases). This CDR3 is built from 13 residues. CDR1 and CDR2 from the germline V gene are LNHDA and SQIVND (reference sequence). Trimming took 2 bases from V and 4 from J, leaving 8 bases between them. This CDR3 is CASSILGLYGYTF. Written as DNA, the CDR3 is TGTGCCAGTAGTATACTGGGGCTCTATGGCTACACCTTC.

The genes are TRBV14 and TRBJ1-1; D unclear. Germline V CDR1 and CDR2: SGHDN, FVKESK. The CDR3 runs 12 residues. Trimming took off 0 bases at V and 7 bases at J, with 6 bases between the two ends. For the CDR3, the DNA is TGTGCCAGCAGCCAAGAAGCGGGTGAAGCTTTCTTT. Its protein product is CASSQEAGEAFF.

This chain links TRBV5-8 with TRBJ2-7, with TRBD1 matching 10 bases. Germline CDR1 is SGHTS and CDR2 is YDEGEE. J lost 3 bases, V lost 4 bases, and 7 bases had no gene match. This CDR3 spans 15 amino acids. CDR3 DNA sequence: TGTGCCAGCAGCCACGGGACAGGGGAACTCTACGAGCAGTACTTC. Translating gives CASSHGTGELYEQYF.

The chain uses TRBV5-8 and TRBJ2-2; D is perhaps TRBD1 or TRBD2 (6 bases each). The V gene's germline CDR1 is SGHTS and CDR2 YDEGEE. The CDR3 runs to 14 residues. Trimming cost V 10 bases and J 1 base, with 14 bases left between them. The CDR3 region is CAARGEENTGELFF. The CDR3 region has the DNA TGTGCCGCAAGGGGGGAAGAGAACACCGGGGAGCTGTTTTTT.

The J gene is TRBJ2-3, the V gene TRBV6-7; 13 nucleotides line up with TRBD2. TRBV6-7 qualifies as an ORF whose function is uncertain. CDR3 length: 21 amino acids. J gave up 1 base and V 0 bases, and 13 bases lay outside the gene matches. CDR3 loop: CASSYSEGLAGARSGTDTQYF. The CDR3 region has the DNA TGTGCCAGCAGTTACTCGGAAGGACTAGCGGGAGCCCGGTCGGGCACAGATACGCAGTATTTT.

The chain recombines TRBV19 with TRBJ2-7; D gene uncertain. V was trimmed by 1 base and J by 2 bases, leaving 12 bases between them. CDR1 and CDR2 (germline): LNHDA, SQIVND (reference sequence). The CDR3 runs to 15 residues. The CDR3 spells CASSIGGNSAYEQYF. DNA of the CDR3: TGTGCCAGTAGTATAGGCGGAAATAGTGCCTACGAGCAGTACTTC.